Presented here are 14 T cell receptor beta chains from one specimen sequenced in a study of shared clonotypes between healthy human individuals. TCRdb's table, derived via immunoSEQ multiplex PCR, lists solely in-frame clones and lacks some. Of 2 million to 2.5 million clones detected, about 92% appear once; the ten largest clones hold 1.7%. Terminally differentiated effector memory CD45RA+ cells were excluded by CCR7 positive selection of CD45RO-negative cells. Sequencing was performed on naive CD8+ T cells from PBMCs. The receptor source for this set is a man between 18 and 35 years old in good health. Some clones in this sample may be carry-over from other donors' samples.

A remark on this clone: Other nucleotide sequences from this sample produce the same CDR3. The rearrangement uses TRBV6-6 and TRBJ2-7; D unclear. Trimming stripped 0 bases from V and 2 bases from J, with 5 bases between. CDR1 and CDR2 from the germline V gene are MNHNY and SVGAGI (reference sequence). This CDR3 is 13 amino acids long. The DNA for the CDR3 is TGTGCCAGCAGTTACTCGTCACCCTACGAGCAGTACTTC. Amino acids: CASSYSSPYEQYF.

Comment on this clone: At one of its ends the junction is not consistent with the germline gene, which may arise from a read error. The rearrangement uses TRBV28 and TRBJ1-4; the D is unclear. The germline CDR1 and CDR2 sequences are MDHEN and SYDVKM. CDR3 length: 11 amino acids. CDR3 protein: CASSHSWTVNF. CDR3 sequence (DNA): TGTGCCAGCAGTCATTCTTGGACGGTTAACTTT.

This rearrangement joins TRBV28 to TRBJ2-7; the D is unclear. This CDR3 is 11 amino acids long. V lost 2 bases and J 4 bases, leaving 3 bases between the germline ends. The germline V gene encodes CDR1 MDHEN and CDR2 SYDVKM. As DNA, the CDR3 is TGTGCCAGCAGTTTACAATACGAGCAGTACTTC. Translating it yields CASSLQYEQYF.

The chain has TRBV23-1 and TRBJ1-5; D ambiguous. TRBV23-1 is marked as an open reading frame, function uncertain. This CDR3 contains 15 residues. V lost 2 bases to trimming and J lost 7 bases, with 15 bases between them. The CDR3 coding sequence is TGCGCCAGCAGTCAACCCTCATTGCGAGGACAGCCCCAGCATTTT. It codes for CASSQPSLRGQPQHF.

About this clone: The sample has other DNA sequences that encode this CDR3 too. The V gene is TRBV28, the J gene TRBJ1-1; D not resolved. V was shortened by 1 base and J by 0 bases, with 3 bases between the two germline ends. Germline V gene data show CDR1 as MDHEN and CDR2 as SYDVKM. The CDR3 is made up of 13 amino acids. In DNA form, the CDR3 reads TGTGCCAGCAGTTTATACTTGAACACTGAAGCTTTCTTT. Translating gives CASSLYLNTEAFF.

The chain joins TRBV4-1 to TRBJ2-7, with 9 bases identical to TRBD1. The ends lost 3 bases at V and 3 bases at J; junction bases unmatched: 9. This CDR3 has 16 residues. The germline gives CDR1 MGHRA, CDR2 YSYEKL. This CDR3 reads CASSQFVGQGIYEQYF. The CDR3 DNA is TGCGCCAGCAGCCAGTTCGTGGGACAGGGAATCTACGAGCAGTACTTC.

CDR3 sequence: CASSRGGYTEAFF. The CDR3, as DNA: TGTGCCAGCAGTAGGGGTGGATACACTGAAGCTTTCTTT. The V gene is TRBV6-6, the J gene TRBJ1-1; maybe TRBD1 (5 bases). Between the trimmed V and J ends, which lost 5 bases and 3 bases, there was a span of 10 bases. Germline V gene data show CDR1 as MNHNY and CDR2 as SVGAGI (reference sequence). CDR3 length equals 13 residues.

Points on this clone: The same CDR3 arises from other DNA sequences in this sample as well. The chain combines TRBV13 with TRBJ2-2, with D unresolved. Per germline, CDR1 PRHDT and CDR2 FYEKMQ (reference sequence). V was clipped by 1 base and J by 5 bases, with 5 bases between them. The CDR3 runs 13 residues. This CDR3 is CASSLEGTGELFF. CDR3 bases: TGTGCCAGCAGCTTAGAAGGGACCGGGGAGCTGTTTTTT.

As concerns this clone: The same CDR3 also results from other DNA sequences found in this sample. The chain has TRBV11-2 and TRBJ2-2; D not resolved. This CDR3 is built from 11 residues. Germline V gene sequence: CDR1 SGHAT, CDR2 FQNNGV. V lost 2 bases and J 8 bases, leaving 3 bases between the germline ends. CDR3 loop: CASSLSGELFF. The DNA of the CDR3 is TGTGCCAGCAGCTTATCAGGGGAGCTGTTTTTT.

V usage is TRBV28 and J usage is TRBJ2-1, with 7 bases aligning to TRBD2. The germline V gene has CDR1 MDHEN and CDR2 SYDVKM. This CDR3 region has 14 residues. V lost 7 bases and J lost 2; bases outside the gene matches: 5. CDR3 region: CASNPGGTYNEQFF. In DNA form, the CDR3 reads TGTGCCAGCAACCCGGGGGGAACCTACAATGAGCAGTTCTTC.

The chain employs TRBV7-9 and TRBJ2-7, with TRBD2 as a possible D gene (5 bases). The V end was cut by 2 bases, the J end by 2 bases, with 13 bases between. The CDR3 runs 15 residues. Germline V gives CDR1 SEHNR, CDR2 FQNEAQ (reference sequence). The CDR3 DNA follows: TGTGCCAGCAGCTTACCAGAGGGAGCGGCCTACGAGCAGTACTTC. This encodes CASSLPEGAAYEQYF.

V is TRBV6-6 and J is TRBJ2-7; either TRBD1 or TRBD2 may fit D (6 bases each). CDR1 is MNHNY and CDR2 is SVGAGI in the germline V gene (reference sequence). Trimming took off 4 bases at V and 2 bases at J, with 15 bases between the two ends. The CDR3 has 15 residues. CDR3 sequence: CASSSIRGGTYEQYF. The CDR3 DNA follows: TGTGCCAGCAGTTCCATAAGAGGGGGGACCTACGAGCAGTACTTC.

This chain connects TRBV29-1 to TRBJ2-1; D is perhaps TRBD1 (6 bases). Germline CDR1 reads SQVTM; CDR2 reads ANQGSEA. The CDR3 length is 15 residues. Deletions cut 2 bases from V and 3 bases from J, with 14 bases between. The CDR3 reads CSVETAGAYYNEQFF. The CDR3 DNA sequence: TGCAGCGTTGAAACGGCAGGGGCCTACTACAATGAGCAGTTCTTC.

The chain carries TRBV28 and TRBJ2-7; D may correspond to TRBD1 or TRBD2 (5 bases each). Between the trimmed V and J ends, which lost 5 bases and 4 bases, there was a span of 15 bases. The CDR3 sequence is 14 residues long. Germline V gene sequence: CDR1 MDHEN, CDR2 SYDVKM. The CDR3: CASSPSPEGYEQYF. The DNA of the CDR3 is TGTGCCAGCAGTCCCTCCCCCGAGGGGTACGAGCAGTACTTC.